This T cell receptor beta chain stems from a study of HIV-infected patients and healthy controls. Notes on the study in general: Study cohorts differed slightly in age and sex, but this did not explain diversity differences.

No cell fractionation was done, so the repertoire covers all unsorted peripheral blood T cells. Control samples came from approximately 11 uninfected healthy donors, several of them resampled after around twelve weeks. Germline assignment: CDR1 SGHTA and CDR2 FQGNSA. The ends were cut back, 3 bases at V and 4 bases at J, with 10 bases in the middle. CDR3 size: 14 residues. At least ten counts were recorded for this clonotype. The target antigen is unknown. cDNA was made from approximately 500 ng RNA using alpha and beta constant primers. Each of the alpha and beta chains got its own library through chain-specific third strand synthesis with indices. All rearrangements within a chain used one primer pair; cDNA molecules carried barcodes. The library got P5 and P7 elements plus a second index, then a roughly 25-cycle PCR. TCRdb processed the 5' RACE reads anew with MiXCR; each CDR3 protein has one entry. The sample yields 18,000 or so distinct CDR3 sequences, approximately 9% seen once.

This clonotype was sampled from an adult in good health. The chain uses TRBV7-2 and TRBJ2-1; D ambiguous. The sample taken for sequencing was blood. Here the CDR3 DNA reads TGTGCCAGCAGCTTTACTGTCGTATACAATGAGCAGTTCTTC. Amino acid sequence: CASSFTVVYNEQFF.